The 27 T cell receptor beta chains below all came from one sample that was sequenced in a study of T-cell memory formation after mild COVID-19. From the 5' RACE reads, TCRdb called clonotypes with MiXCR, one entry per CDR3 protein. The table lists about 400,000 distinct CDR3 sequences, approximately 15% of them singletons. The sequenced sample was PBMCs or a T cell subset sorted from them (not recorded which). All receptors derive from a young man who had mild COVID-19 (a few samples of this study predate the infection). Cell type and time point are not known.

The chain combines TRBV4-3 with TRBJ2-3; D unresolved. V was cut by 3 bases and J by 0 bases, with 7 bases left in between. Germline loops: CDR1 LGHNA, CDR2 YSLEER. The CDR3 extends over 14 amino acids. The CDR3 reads CASSQGRSTDTQYF. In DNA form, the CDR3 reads TGCGCCAGCAGCCAGGGTCGTAGCACAGATACGCAGTATTTT.

The CDR3 is CASSLGGVREKLFF. The CDR3, as DNA: TGCGCCAGCAGCTTGGGTGGGGTTCGGGAAAAACTGTTTTTT. This chain connects TRBV5-1 to TRBJ1-4; D remains unclear. The germline V and J ends were trimmed by 0 bases and 8 bases, with 11 bases remaining between them. The CDR3 runs 14 residues. Germline V gene data show CDR1 as SGHRS and CDR2 as YFSETQ.

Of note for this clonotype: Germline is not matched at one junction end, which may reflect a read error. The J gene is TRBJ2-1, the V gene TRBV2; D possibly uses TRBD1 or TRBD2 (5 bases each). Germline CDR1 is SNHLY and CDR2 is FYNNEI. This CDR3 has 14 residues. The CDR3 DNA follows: TGTGCCAGCAGTGGGTTAACACGAGGGGATATTTCTCGGTTC. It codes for CASSGLTRGDISRF.

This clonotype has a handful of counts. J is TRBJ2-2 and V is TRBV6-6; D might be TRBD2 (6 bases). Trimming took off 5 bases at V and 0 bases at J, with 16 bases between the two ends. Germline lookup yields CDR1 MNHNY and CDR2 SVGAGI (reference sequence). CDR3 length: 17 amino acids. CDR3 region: CASSPRDGFANTGELFF. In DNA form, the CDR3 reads TGTGCCAGCAGTCCGCGGGACGGCTTCGCGAACACCGGGGAGCTGTTTTTT.

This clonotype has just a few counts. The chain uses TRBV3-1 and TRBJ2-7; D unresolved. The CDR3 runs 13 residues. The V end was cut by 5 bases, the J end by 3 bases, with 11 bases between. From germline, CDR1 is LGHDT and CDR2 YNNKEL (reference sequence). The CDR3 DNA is TGTGCCAGCAGCTTTCACCCTAACTACGAGCAGTACTTC. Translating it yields CASSFHPNYEQYF.

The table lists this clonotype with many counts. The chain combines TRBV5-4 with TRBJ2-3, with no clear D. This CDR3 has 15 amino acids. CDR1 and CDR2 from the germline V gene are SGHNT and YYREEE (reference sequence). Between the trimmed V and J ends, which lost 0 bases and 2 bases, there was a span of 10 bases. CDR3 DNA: TGTGCCAGCAGCTTGGCGTCTACCCACACAGATACGCAGTATTTT. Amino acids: CASSLASTHTDTQYF.

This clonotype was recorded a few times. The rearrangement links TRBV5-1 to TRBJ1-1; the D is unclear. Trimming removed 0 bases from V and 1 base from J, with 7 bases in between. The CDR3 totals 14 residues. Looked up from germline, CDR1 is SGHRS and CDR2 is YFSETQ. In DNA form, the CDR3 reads TGCGCCAGCAGCTTGGAGCTGGGGAACACTGAAGCTTTCTTT. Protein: CASSLELGNTEAFF.

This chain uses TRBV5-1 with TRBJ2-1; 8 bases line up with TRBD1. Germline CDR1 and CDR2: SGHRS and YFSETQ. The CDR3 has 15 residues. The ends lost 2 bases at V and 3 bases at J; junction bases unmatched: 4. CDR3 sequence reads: CASSLYGQGYNEQFF. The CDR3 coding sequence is TGCGCCAGCAGCTTATATGGACAGGGCTACAATGAGCAGTTCTTC.

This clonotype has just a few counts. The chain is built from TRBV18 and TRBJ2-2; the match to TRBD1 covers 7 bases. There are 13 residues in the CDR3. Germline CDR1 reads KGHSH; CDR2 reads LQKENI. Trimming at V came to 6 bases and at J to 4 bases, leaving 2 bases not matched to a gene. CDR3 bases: TGTGCCAGCTCTACAGGGGTCACCGGGGAGCTGTTTTTT. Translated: CASSTGVTGELFF.

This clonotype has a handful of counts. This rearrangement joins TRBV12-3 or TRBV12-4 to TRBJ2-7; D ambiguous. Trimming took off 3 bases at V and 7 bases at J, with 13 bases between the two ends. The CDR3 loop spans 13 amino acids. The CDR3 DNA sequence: TGTGCCAGCAGTTTCAGAAGAGACTCTGAGCAGTACTTC. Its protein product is CASSFRRDSEQYF.

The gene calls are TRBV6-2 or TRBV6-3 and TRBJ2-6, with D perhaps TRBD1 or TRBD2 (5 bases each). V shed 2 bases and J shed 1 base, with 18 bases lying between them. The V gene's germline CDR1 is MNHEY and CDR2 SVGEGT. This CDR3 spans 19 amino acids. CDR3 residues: CASSYIRGHDLSGANVLTF. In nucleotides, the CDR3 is TGTGCCAGCAGTTACATCCGGGGCCATGACCTTTCTGGGGCCAACGTCCTGACTTTC.

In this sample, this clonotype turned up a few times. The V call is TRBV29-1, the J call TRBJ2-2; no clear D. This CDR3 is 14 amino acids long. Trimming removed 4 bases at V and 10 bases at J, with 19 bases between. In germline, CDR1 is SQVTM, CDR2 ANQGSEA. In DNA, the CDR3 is TGCAGCGTTGTCCCCCGGACCAACAGAGAGGAGCTGTTTTTT. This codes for CSVVPRTNREELFF.

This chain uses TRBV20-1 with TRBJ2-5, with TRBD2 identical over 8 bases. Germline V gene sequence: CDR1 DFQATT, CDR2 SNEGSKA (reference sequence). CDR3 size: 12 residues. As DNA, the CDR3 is TGCAGCGCGGGCCCGGGGGGGGAGACCCAGTACTTC. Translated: CSAGPGGETQYF.

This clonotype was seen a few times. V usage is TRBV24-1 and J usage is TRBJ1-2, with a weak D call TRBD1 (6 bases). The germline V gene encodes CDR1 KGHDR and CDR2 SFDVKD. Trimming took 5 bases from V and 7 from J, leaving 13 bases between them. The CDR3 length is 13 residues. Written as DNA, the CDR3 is TGTGCCACCAGTGTCACAGGGTTGCCTGGCTACACCTTC. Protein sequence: CATSVTGLPGYTF.

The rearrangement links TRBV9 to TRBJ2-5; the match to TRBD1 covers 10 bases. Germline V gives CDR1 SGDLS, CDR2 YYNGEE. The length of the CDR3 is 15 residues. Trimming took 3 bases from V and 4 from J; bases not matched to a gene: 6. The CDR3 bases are TGTGCCAGCAGCGGAGACAGGGGGCTGGGAGAGACCCAGTACTTC. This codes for CASSGDRGLGETQYF. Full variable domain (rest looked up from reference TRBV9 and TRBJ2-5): DSGVTQTPKHLITATGQRVTLRCSPRSGDLSVYWYQQSLDQGLQFLIQYYNGEERAKGNILERFSAQQFPDLHSELNLSSLELGDSALYFCASSGDRGLGETQYFGPGTRLLVL.

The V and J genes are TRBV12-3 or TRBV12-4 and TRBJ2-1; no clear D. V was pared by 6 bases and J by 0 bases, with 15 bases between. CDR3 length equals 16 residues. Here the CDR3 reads CASSLSLQSSYNEQFF. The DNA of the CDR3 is TGTGCCAGCAGCTTATCTTTACAGAGCTCCTACAATGAGCAGTTCTTC.

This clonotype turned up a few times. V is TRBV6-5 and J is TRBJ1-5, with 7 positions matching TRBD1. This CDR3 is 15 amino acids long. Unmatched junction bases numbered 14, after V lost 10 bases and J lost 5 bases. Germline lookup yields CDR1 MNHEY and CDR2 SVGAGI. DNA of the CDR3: TGTGCCACCAAGGCGGGGGCAGGGGGATATCAGCCCCAGCATTTT. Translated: CATKAGAGGYQPQHF.

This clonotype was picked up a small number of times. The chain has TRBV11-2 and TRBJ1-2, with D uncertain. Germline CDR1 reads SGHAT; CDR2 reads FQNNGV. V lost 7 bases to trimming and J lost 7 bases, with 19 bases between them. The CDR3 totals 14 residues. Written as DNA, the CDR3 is TGTGCCAGCACCATGAGGGTAGGATTGGGTGGCTACACCTTC. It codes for CASTMRVGLGGYTF.

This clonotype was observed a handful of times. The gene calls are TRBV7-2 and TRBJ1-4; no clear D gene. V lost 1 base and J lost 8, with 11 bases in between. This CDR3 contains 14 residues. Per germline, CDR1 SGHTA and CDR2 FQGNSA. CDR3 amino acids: CASSLGHTSEKLFF. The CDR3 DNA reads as TGTGCCAGCAGCTTAGGGCACACATCCGAAAAACTGTTTTTT.

The CDR3 sequence: CASSGRYTF. In DNA, the CDR3 is TGTGCCAGTAGCGGTCGCTACACCTTC. This chain links TRBV28 with TRBJ1-2; unclear D gene. In germline, CDR1 is MDHEN, CDR2 SYDVKM. This CDR3 spans 9 amino acids. Trimming left V 9 bases short and J 9 bases short, with 8 bases between.

The chain's CDR3 is CASSSAGTQYF. The CDR3 nucleotides are TGTGCCAGCAGCTCTGCGGGTACGCAGTATTTT. The rearrangement uses TRBV9 and TRBJ2-3; TRBD2 might be the D (5 bases). The length of the CDR3 is 11 residues. Germline values: CDR1 SGDLS, CDR2 YYNGEE. Trimming cost V 4 bases and J 8 bases, with 8 bases left between them.

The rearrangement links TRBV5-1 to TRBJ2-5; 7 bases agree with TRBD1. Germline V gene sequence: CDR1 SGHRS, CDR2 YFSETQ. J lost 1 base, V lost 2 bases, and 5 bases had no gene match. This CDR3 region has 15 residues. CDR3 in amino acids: CASSFTGDVQETQYF. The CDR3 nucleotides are TGCGCCAGCAGCTTTACAGGGGACGTCCAAGAGACCCAGTACTTC.

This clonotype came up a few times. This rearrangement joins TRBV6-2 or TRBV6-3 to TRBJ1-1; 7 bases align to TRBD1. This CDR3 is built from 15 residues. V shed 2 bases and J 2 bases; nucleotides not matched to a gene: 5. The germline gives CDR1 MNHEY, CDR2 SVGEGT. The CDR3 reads CASSYRRDSNTEAFF. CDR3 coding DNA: TGTGCCAGCAGTTACCGTCGGGACAGCAACACTGAAGCTTTCTTT.

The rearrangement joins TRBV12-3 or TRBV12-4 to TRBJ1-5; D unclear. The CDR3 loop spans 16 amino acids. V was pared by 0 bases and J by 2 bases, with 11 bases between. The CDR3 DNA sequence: TGTGCCAGCAGTTTAGCGACCCTGCGGGGCAATCAGCCCCAGCATTTT. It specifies CASSLATLRGNQPQHF.

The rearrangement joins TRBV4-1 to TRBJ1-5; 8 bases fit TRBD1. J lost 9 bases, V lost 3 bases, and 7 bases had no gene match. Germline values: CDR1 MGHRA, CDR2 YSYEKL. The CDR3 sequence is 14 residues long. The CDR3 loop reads CASSHGQGLRPQHF. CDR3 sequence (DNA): TGCGCCAGCAGCCACGGACAGGGTTTAAGGCCCCAGCATTTT.

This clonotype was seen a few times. The CDR3 protein is CATSDSGTERVEQFF. The CDR3 nucleotides are TGTGCCACCAGTGATTCCGGGACGGAGAGGGTTGAGCAGTTCTTC. The rearrangement uses TRBV24-1 and TRBJ2-1; the D gene could be TRBD1 or TRBD2 (5 bases each). This CDR3 spans 15 amino acids. Germline CDR1 and CDR2: KGHDR and SFDVKD. Trimming left V 2 bases short and J 9 bases short, with 16 bases between.

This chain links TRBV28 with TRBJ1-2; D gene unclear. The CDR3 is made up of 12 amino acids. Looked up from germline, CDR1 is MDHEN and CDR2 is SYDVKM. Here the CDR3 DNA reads TGTGCGACGCGAGACCCGAATTATGGCTACACCTTC. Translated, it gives CATRDPNYGYTF.